These 6 T cell receptor beta chains share one sample of origin, sequenced in a study of immune evolution from preneoplasia to lung adenocarcinoma. This table comes from immunoSEQ multiplex PCR, and its TCRdb copy is limited to in-frame clones, with some not included. The sample lists under 7,500 clones; 70% to 85% were seen once. Sequenced: FFPE minimally invasive lung adenocarcinoma tissue. The receptor set was obtained from a person over 45 with lung adenocarcinoma.

The chain couples TRBV7-2 to TRBJ2-1, with TRBD1 identical over 8 bases. Germline assignment: CDR1 SGHTA and CDR2 FQGNSA. The CDR3 length is 18 residues. The J segment lost 1 base and the V segment lost 4 bases, leaving 12 bases of the junction unmatched. Here the CDR3 reads CASSSPLGQGPSYNEQFF. CDR3 bases: TGTGCCAGCAGCTCCCCGCTCGGACAGGGACCTTCCTACAATGAGCAGTTCTTC.

The count of this clone is one. This chain uses TRBV15 with TRBJ2-5; TRBD2 aligns across 13 bases. This CDR3 has 16 amino acids. The V gene end was trimmed by 5 bases and the J gene end by 4 bases; junction bases not matched to a gene: 7. Per the germline V gene, CDR1 is LNHNV and CDR2 is YYDKDF (reference sequence). This CDR3 reads CATSGRLAGGRETQYF. The CDR3 DNA reads as TGTGCCACCAGCGGCAGACTAGCGGGGGGTAGAGAGACCCAGTACTTC.

This chain joins TRBV7-3 and TRBJ1-5; maybe TRBD1 (6 bases). CDR3 size: 15 residues. Germline CDR1 is SGHTA and CDR2 is FQGTGA. V dropped 1 base and J dropped 1 base, with 8 bases sitting between them. This chain's CDR3 is CASSLRTDSNQPQHF. CDR3 in DNA: TGTGCCAGCAGCTTAAGGACAGACAGCAATCAGCCCCAGCATTTT.

The V call is TRBV7-2, the J call TRBJ1-2; tentatively, D is TRBD1 (5 bases). This CDR3 comprises 12 residues. Trimming shortened V by 2 bases and J by 11 bases, and 12 bases separated the two germline ends. CDR1 is SGHTA, CDR2 FQGNSA, per germline. CDR3 bases: TGTGCCAGCAGCTTACAAGACAGAGTGTACACCTTC. Its protein is CASSLQDRVYTF.

This clone showed up just once. The V and J genes are TRBV2 and TRBJ1-2; 12 bases agree with TRBD1. This CDR3 is built from 16 residues. Germline loops: CDR1 SNHLY, CDR2 FYNNEI. V was pared by 7 bases and J by 3 bases, with 9 bases of the junction left unmatched. CDR3 region: CASTTGTGGAYYGYTF. The CDR3, as DNA: TGTGCCAGCACCACCGGGACAGGGGGCGCGTACTATGGCTACACCTTC.

Only one count was recorded for this clone. The rearrangement links TRBV28 to TRBJ2-7, with TRBD1 as a possible D gene (7 bases). V was trimmed by 6 bases and J by 7 bases, leaving 19 bases between them. Germline lookup yields CDR1 MDHEN and CDR2 SYDVKM. The CDR3 loop spans 14 amino acids. CDR3 DNA sequence: TGTGCCAGCAGAAATCCAGGGGGGTTTGGGGAGCAGTACTTC. Translated: CASRNPGGFGEQYF.